The rows below give T cell receptor beta chains drawn from one sample of a study of blood T cell repertoires in COVID-19. The data were produced by immunoSEQ multiplex PCR, yet TCRdb's version contains in-frame clones alone and is incomplete. The sample contains 200,000 to 250,000 clones, 80% of which appear only once. The source material was peripheral blood. Receptors were obtained from a human donor in a cohort sampled during active COVID-19. CDR3s include the opening cysteine and the closing phenylalanine or tryptophan. Each record gives: V gene, D gene, J gene, CDR3 length, clone size, CDR3 DNA, CDR3 protein. The D gene is left open where the match is weak. Clone size, where shown, is once, few, many, or a class for clones that have expanded.

V: TRBV18; D: NA; J: TRBJ2-3; length: 15; size: NA; DNA: TGTGCCAGCTCACCACTTGGAGGGCAAGGGGATACGCAGTATTTT; CDR3: CASSPLGGQGDTQYF
V: TRBV28; D: NA; J: TRBJ1-1; length: 13; size: NA; DNA: TGTGCCAGCAGTTTCATGGGCGGGTTGAGAGCTTTCTTT; CDR3: CASSFMGGLRAFF
V: TRBV15; D: TRBD2; J: TRBJ2-1; length: 17; size: NA; DNA: TGTGCCACCAGCAGAGAGCGACTAGCGCTTGCCTACAATGAGCAGTTCTTC; CDR3: CATSRERLALAYNEQFF
V: TRBV28; D: NA; J: TRBJ1-2; length: 18; size: NA; DNA: TGTGCCAGCAGTTTATCCCTTATCAGCGGGGGGACAATCTATGGCTACACCTTC; CDR3: CASSLSLISGGTIYGYTF
V: TRBV18; D: TRBD1; J: TRBJ1-5; length: 14; size: NA; DNA: TGTGCCAGCTCAGGGCAGGGGGCAGGACAGCCCCAGCATTTT; CDR3: CASSGQGAGQPQHF
V: TRBV28; D: NA; J: TRBJ1-2; length: 12; size: NA; DNA: TGTGCCAGCAGACGCACCACAGGGAGAGGAACCTTC; CDR3: CASRRTTGRGTF
V: TRBV30; D: TRBD2; J: TRBJ2-1; length: 16; size: NA; DNA: TGTGCCTGGAGTGAGAAGCGGGGCAGCCCCTACAATGAGCAGTTCTTC; CDR3: CAWSEKRGSPYNEQFF
V: TRBV28; D: NA; J: TRBJ2-5; length: 14; size: NA; DNA: TGTGCCAGCAGTTCCCCAGGGGCGGGAGAGACCCAGTACTTC; CDR3: CASSSPGAGETQYF
V: TRBV16; D: TRBD1; J: TRBJ1-5; length: 16; size: few; DNA: TGTGCCAGCAGCTATGGGACAGACCTAGCAAATCAGCCCCAGCATTTT; CDR3: CASSYGTDLANQPQHF
V: TRBV6-1; D: TRBD1; J: TRBJ1-6; length: 16; size: NA; DNA: TGTGCCAGCAGTGAAGCTAGGACAGGGTGGGCTTCACCCCTCCACTTT; CDR3: CASSEARTGWASPLHF